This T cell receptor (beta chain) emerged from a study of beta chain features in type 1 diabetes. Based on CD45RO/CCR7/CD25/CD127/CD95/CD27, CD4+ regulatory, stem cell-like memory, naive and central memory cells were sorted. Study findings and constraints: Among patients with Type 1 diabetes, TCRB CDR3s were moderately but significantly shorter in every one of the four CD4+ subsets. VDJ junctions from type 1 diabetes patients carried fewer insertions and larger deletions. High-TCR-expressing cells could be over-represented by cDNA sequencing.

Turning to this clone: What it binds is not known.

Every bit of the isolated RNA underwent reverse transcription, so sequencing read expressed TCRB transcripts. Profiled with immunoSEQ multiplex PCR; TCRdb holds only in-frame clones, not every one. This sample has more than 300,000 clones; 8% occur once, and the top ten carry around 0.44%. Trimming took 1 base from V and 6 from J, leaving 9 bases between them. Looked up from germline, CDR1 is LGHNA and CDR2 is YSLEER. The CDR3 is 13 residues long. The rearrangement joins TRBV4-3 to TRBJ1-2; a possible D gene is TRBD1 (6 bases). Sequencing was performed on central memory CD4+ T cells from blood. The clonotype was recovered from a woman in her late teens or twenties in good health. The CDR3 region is CASSQARGDGYTF. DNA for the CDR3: TGCGCCAGCAGCCAAGCCAGGGGAGATGGCTACACCTTC.